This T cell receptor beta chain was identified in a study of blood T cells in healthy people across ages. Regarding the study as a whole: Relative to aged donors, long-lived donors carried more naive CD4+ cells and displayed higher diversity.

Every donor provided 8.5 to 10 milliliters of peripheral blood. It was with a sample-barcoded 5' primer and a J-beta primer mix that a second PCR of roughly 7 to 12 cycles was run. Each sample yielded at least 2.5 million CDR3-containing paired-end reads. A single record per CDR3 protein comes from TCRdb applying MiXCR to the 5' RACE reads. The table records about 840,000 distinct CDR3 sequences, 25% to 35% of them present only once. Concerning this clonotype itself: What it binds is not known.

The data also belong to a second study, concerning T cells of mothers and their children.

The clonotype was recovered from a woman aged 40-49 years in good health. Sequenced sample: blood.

This CDR3 is CASSLSTGLEQYF. CDR3 bases: TGTGCCAGCAGTTTATCTACAGGGCTCGAGCAGTACTTC. V gene TRBV28 combines with J gene TRBJ2-5; a possible D gene is TRBD1 (6 bases). TRBJ2-7 explains the end of the DNA better; the J call may be wrong. Looked up from germline, CDR1 is MDHEN and CDR2 is SYDVKM. This CDR3 has 13 amino acids.